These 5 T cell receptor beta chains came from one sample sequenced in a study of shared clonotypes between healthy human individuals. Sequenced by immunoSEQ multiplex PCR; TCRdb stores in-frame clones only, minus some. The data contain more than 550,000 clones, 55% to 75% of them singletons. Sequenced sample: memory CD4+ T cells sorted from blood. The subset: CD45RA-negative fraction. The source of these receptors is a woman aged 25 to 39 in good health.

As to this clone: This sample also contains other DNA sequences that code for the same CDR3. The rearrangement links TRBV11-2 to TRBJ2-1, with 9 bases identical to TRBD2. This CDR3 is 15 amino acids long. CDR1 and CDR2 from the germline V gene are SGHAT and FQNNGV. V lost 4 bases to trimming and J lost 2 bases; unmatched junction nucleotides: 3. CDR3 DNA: TGTGCCAGCAGCTCCCTAGCGGGGCCCTACAATGAGCAGTTCTTC. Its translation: CASSSLAGPYNEQFF.

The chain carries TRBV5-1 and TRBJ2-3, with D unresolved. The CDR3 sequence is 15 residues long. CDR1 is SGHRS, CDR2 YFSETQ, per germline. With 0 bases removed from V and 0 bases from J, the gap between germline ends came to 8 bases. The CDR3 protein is CASSLAGDSTDTQYF. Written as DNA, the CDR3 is TGCGCCAGCAGCTTGGCCGGTGACAGCACAGATACGCAGTATTTT.

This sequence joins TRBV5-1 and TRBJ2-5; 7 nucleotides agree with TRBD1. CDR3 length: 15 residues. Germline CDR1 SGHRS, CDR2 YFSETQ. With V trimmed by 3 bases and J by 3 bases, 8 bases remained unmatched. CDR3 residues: CASSSYPGQEETQYF. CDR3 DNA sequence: TGCGCCAGCAGCTCCTACCCCGGACAGGAAGAGACCCAGTACTTC.

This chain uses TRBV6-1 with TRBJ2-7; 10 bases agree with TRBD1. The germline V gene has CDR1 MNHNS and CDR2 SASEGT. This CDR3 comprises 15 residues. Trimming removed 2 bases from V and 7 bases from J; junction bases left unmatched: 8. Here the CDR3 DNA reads TGTGCCAGCAGTGAACCGGGACAGGGGTCTCGGGAGCAGTACTTC. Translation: CASSEPGQGSREQYF.

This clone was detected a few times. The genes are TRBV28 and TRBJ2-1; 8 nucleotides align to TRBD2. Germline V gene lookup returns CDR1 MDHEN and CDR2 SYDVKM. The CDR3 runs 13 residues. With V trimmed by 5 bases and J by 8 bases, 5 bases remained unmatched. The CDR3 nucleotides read TGTGCCAGCAGTCCTAGCGGGTCTGATGAGCAGTTCTTC. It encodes CASSPSGSDEQFF.